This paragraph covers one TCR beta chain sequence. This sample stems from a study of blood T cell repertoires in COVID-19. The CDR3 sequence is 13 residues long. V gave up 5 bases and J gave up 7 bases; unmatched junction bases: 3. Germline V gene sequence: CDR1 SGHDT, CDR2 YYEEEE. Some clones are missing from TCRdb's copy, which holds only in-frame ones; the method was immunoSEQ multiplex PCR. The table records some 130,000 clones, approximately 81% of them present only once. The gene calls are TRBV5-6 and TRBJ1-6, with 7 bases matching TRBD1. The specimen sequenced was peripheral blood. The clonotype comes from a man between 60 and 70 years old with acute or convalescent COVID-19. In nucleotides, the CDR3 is TGTGCCAGCAGACAGGGGAGAAATTCACCCCTCCACTTT. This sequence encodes CASRQGRNSPLHF.